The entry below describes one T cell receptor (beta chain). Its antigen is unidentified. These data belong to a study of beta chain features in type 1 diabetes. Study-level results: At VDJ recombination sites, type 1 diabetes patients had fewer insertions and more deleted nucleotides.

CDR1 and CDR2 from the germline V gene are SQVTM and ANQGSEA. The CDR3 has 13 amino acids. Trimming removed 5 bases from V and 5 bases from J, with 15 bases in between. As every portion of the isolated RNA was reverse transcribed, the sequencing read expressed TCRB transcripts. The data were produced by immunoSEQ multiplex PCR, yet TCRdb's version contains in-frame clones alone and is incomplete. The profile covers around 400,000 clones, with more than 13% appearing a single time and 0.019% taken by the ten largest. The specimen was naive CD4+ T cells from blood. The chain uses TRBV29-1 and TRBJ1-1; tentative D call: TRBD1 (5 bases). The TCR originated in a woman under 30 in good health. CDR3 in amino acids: CSVLRGGETEAFF. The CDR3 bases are TGCAGCGTTCTGAGGGGAGGTGAGACTGAAGCTTTCTTT.